Listed here are 10 T cell receptor beta chains from one sample, sequenced in a study of shared clonotypes between healthy human individuals. The protocol was immunoSEQ multiplex PCR, while the TCRdb copy is restricted to in-frame clones and leaves out a portion. The sample records about 2 million clones, roughly 94% being singletons. Input material: naive CD4+ T cells sorted from blood. As to subset: CD45RA+ positively selected. The receptors were sampled from a man between 18 and 29 years old in good health.

The chain recombines TRBV18 with TRBJ1-3; D remains ambiguous. Germline-derived CDR1 and CDR2 are KGHSH and LQKENI. V was clipped by 3 bases and J by 0 bases, with 15 bases between them. There are 17 residues in the CDR3. This CDR3 is CASSPARLQSSGNTIYF. The CDR3 DNA reads TGTGCCAGCTCACCTGCCCGACTACAGAGCTCTGGAAACACCATATATTTT.

The rearrangement joins TRBV18 to TRBJ2-3, with D perhaps given as TRBD1 or TRBD2 (5 bases each). Looked up from germline, CDR1 is KGHSH and CDR2 is LQKENI. This CDR3 is 13 amino acids long. V lost 6 bases to trimming and J lost 4 bases, with 11 bases between them. This chain's CDR3 is CASSVRDADTQYF. The CDR3 DNA sequence: TGTGCCAGCTCCGTCAGGGACGCAGATACGCAGTATTTT.

V is TRBV5-1 and J is TRBJ1-1; weak D call: TRBD1 (5 bases). CDR1 is SGHRS and CDR2 is YFSETQ in the germline V gene. CDR3 length: 16 amino acids. The ends were cut back, 0 bases at V and 0 bases at J, with 12 bases in the middle. The CDR3 DNA sequence: TGCGCCAGCAGCTTGGAGGGGACGAAGATGAACACTGAAGCTTTCTTT. This sequence encodes CASSLEGTKMNTEAFF.

The chain recombines TRBV6-1 with TRBJ1-5, with a possible D match to TRBD1 (6 bases). Between the trimmed V and J ends, which lost 10 bases and 2 bases, there was a span of 18 bases. The length of the CDR3 is 15 residues. In germline, CDR1 is MNHNS, CDR2 SASEGT. The CDR3 reads CAIAAGEFGNQPQHF. For the CDR3, the DNA is TGTGCCATCGCAGCAGGGGAGTTTGGCAATCAGCCCCAGCATTTT.

This clone was seen a single time. The chain links TRBV12-5 to TRBJ2-5, with 15 bases fitting TRBD2. The CDR3 has 19 residues. With 5 bases clipped from V and 4 bases from J, the junction kept 14 bases outside the gene matches. The germline V gene encodes CDR1 LGHNT and CDR2 FRNRAP. The CDR3 DNA reads as TGTGCTAGTGGTCTCCAACCGGGACTAGCGGGAGGAGGGATAGAGACCCAGTACTTC. This codes for CASGLQPGLAGGGIETQYF. Full variable domain (outside the CDR3, taken from reference TRBV12-5 and TRBJ2-5): DARVTQTPRHKVTEMGQEVTMRCQPILGHNTVFWYRQTMMQGLELLAYFRNRAPLDDSGMPKDRFSAEMPDATLATLKIQPSEPRDSAVYFCASGLQPGLAGGGIETQYFGPGTRLLVL.

Comments on this clone: In the same sample, other DNA sequences code for this CDR3. This sequence joins TRBV5-4 and TRBJ2-2; D gene unclear. V shed 0 bases and J shed 2 bases, with 8 bases lying between them. This CDR3 region has 15 residues. From germline, CDR1 is SGHNT and CDR2 YYREEE (reference sequence). CDR3 coding DNA: TGTGCCAGCAGCTTGGGCTCTTCCAACACCGGGGAGCTGTTTTTT. This gives the protein CASSLGSSNTGELFF. Looking up the rest from reference TRBV5-4 and TRBJ2-2 gives the full variable domain: ETGVTQSPTHLIKTRGQQVTLRCSSQSGHNTVSWYQQALGQGPQFIFQYYREEENGRGNFPPRFSGLQFPNYSSELNVNALELDDSALYLCASSLGSSNTGELFFGEGSRLTVL.

The chain is built from TRBV4-3 and TRBJ2-3; 13 bases agree with TRBD2. The junction had 2 bases not matched to a gene; V was cut back by 3 bases and J by 5 bases. CDR3 length equals 15 residues. Germline assignment: CDR1 LGHNA and CDR2 YSLEER. The CDR3 DNA reads as TGCGCCAGCAGCCAGGGACTAGCGGGAATAGATACGCAGTATTTT. It encodes CASSQGLAGIDTQYF.

This clone was seen at least ten times. The CDR3 bases are TGCGCCAGCAGTGACGCGGGGAACACTGAAGCTTTCTTT. Amino acid sequence: CASSDAGNTEAFF. The chain is built from TRBV10-2 and TRBJ1-1; D uncertain. This CDR3 is 13 amino acids long. Germline V gives CDR1 WSHSY, CDR2 SAAADI. Trimming pared 3 bases from V and 1 base from J, leaving 6 bases between.

This chain joins TRBV5-5 and TRBJ1-5, with 7 bases aligning to TRBD1. Germline V gives CDR1 SGHKS, CDR2 YYEKEE (reference sequence). This CDR3 spans 14 amino acids. V shed 5 bases, J shed 7 bases, and the junction held 9 bases outside the gene matches. The CDR3 bases are TGTGCCAGCAGTTTCGGACAGGCCGGACAGCCCCAGCATTTT. Translation gives CASSFGQAGQPQHF.

The chain combines TRBV6-1 with TRBJ1-3; D is uncertain. V lost 2 bases and J 2 bases, leaving 10 bases between the germline ends. The CDR3 loop spans 15 amino acids. Germline values: CDR1 MNHNS, CDR2 SASEGT. CDR3 loop: CASSEQDFPGNTIYF. DNA of the CDR3: TGTGCCAGCAGTGAACAGGATTTTCCTGGAAACACCATATATTTT.